The 23 T cell receptor beta chains reported below all come from one sample, sequenced in a study of OX40 agonist ivuxolimab in advanced cancers. Method: immunoSEQ multiplex PCR; TCRdb's copy keeps in-frame clones and lacks some. This sample has 60,000 to 70,000 clones; about 88% occur once, and the top ten carry about 0.6%. The sequenced sample was CD4+ or CD8+ T cells sorted from blood, obtained in a trial of the OX40 agonist ivuxolimab. These TCRs come from an adult with an advanced solid tumor such as melanoma, head and neck, liver or kidney cancer.

This rearrangement joins TRBV5-1 to TRBJ2-5; 10 nucleotides line up with TRBD1. The length of the CDR3 is 15 residues. Germline V lookup: CDR1 SGHRS, CDR2 YFSETQ. With V trimmed by 2 bases and J by 1 base, 2 bases remained unmatched. The CDR3 DNA reads TGCGCCAGCAGCTTAGACAGGGGGCTCCAAGAGACCCAGTACTTC. Translated, it gives CASSLDRGLQETQYF.

This chain joins TRBV11-2 and TRBJ2-7; 13 bases agree with TRBD2. With V trimmed by 3 bases and J by 4 bases, 6 bases remained unmatched. Germline CDR1 SGHAT, CDR2 FQNNGV. This CDR3 is 16 amino acids long. CDR3 in amino acids: CASSFSRTSGSYEQYF. Here the CDR3 DNA reads TGTGCCAGCAGCTTTTCCAGGACTAGCGGGAGTTACGAGCAGTACTTC.

The chain joins TRBV7-9 to TRBJ1-2, with 9 bases that match TRBD1. This CDR3 comprises 14 residues. Germline-derived CDR1 and CDR2 are SEHNR and FQNEAQ (reference sequence). V was pared by 2 bases and J by 6 bases, with 4 bases of the junction left unmatched. CDR3 coding DNA: TGTGCCAGCAGCTTACCACAGGGGGCTGATGGCTACACCTTC. This encodes CASSLPQGADGYTF.

J is TRBJ2-2 and V is TRBV6-6, with 10 positions matching TRBD1. This CDR3 region has 13 residues. CDR1 MNHNY and CDR2 SVGAGI come from the germline V gene (reference sequence). The trim removed 8 bases at V and 5 bases at J, leaving 2 bases unmatched. The CDR3 coding sequence is TGTGCCAGCCGGACAGGGGGGACCGGGGAGCTGTTTTTT. It is translated as CASRTGGTGELFF.

V gene TRBV30 combines with J gene TRBJ1-4; 9 bases match TRBD1. V lost 3 bases, J lost 7 bases, and 6 bases stayed unmatched. Germline CDR1 reads GTSNPN; CDR2 reads SVGIG (reference sequence). The CDR3 is made up of 14 amino acids. The CDR3 loop is CAWRQQGAGEKLFF. The CDR3 DNA reads TGTGCCTGGAGGCAACAGGGGGCAGGTGAAAAACTGTTTTTT.

V and J are TRBV5-1 and TRBJ2-7; 7 nucleotides agree with TRBD2. The CDR3 is 15 amino acids. The J segment lost 9 bases and the V segment lost 0 bases, leaving 12 bases of the junction unmatched. Germline V CDR1 and CDR2: SGHRS, YFSETQ. Here the CDR3 reads CASSLAAGEREWQYF. CDR3 nucleotide sequence: TGCGCCAGCAGCTTGGCGGCGGGAGAGAGAGAATGGCAGTACTTC.

This chain joins TRBV28 and TRBJ2-5, with 7 bases matching TRBD1. V shed 4 bases, J shed 2 bases, and the junction held 4 bases outside the gene matches. This CDR3 has 14 amino acids. Germline assignment: CDR1 MDHEN and CDR2 SYDVKM. The CDR3 protein is CASSWGTEQETQYF. The DNA for the CDR3 is TGTGCCAGCAGTTGGGGGACAGAACAAGAGACCCAGTACTTC. The variable domain in full, with the rest retrieved from reference TRBV28 and TRBJ2-5, is DVKVTQSSRYLVKRTGEKVFLECVQDMDHENMFWYRQDPGLGLRLIYFSYDVKMKEKGDIPEGYSVSREKKERFSLILESASTNQTSMYLCASSWGTEQETQYFGPGTRLLVL.

V and J are TRBV5-6 and TRBJ1-6; D perhaps matches TRBD1 (6 bases). The CDR3 spans 15 residues. Germline V gene data show CDR1 as SGHDT and CDR2 as YYEEEE. The V end was cut by 0 bases, the J end by 7 bases, with 11 bases between. The CDR3 DNA follows: TGTGCCAGCAGCTTGGGCAGGGGATCCAATTCACCCCTCCACTTT. It yields the protein CASSLGRGSNSPLHF.

The chain has TRBV5-8 and TRBJ2-3, with 8 positions matching TRBD1. This CDR3 spans 15 amino acids. Germline CDR1 reads SGHTS; CDR2 reads YDEGEE. V lost 3 bases to trimming and J lost 1 base; unmatched junction nucleotides: 4. The CDR3 DNA is TGTGCCAGCAGCTCAGGACAGGGAGGCACAGATACGCAGTATTTT. It yields the protein CASSSGQGGTDTQYF. Looking up the rest from reference TRBV5-8 and TRBJ2-3 gives the full variable domain: EAGVTQSPTHLIKTRGQQATLRCSPISGHTSVYWYQQALGLGLQFLLWYDEGEERNRGNFPPRFSGRQFPNYSSELNVNALELEDSALYLCASSSGQGGTDTQYFGPGTRLTVL.

This chain links TRBV7-2 with TRBJ2-7; TRBD2 agrees at 7 bases. The CDR3 runs 15 residues. Germline assignment: CDR1 SGHTA and CDR2 FQGNSA. V shed 5 bases and J 10 bases; nucleotides not matched to a gene: 17. Here the CDR3 reads CASSQPGRGGSEQYF. CDR3 in DNA: TGTGCCAGCAGCCAACCGGGGCGCGGCGGGAGTGAACAGTACTTC.

This clone has a single count. The chain employs TRBV28 and TRBJ1-2, with D perhaps TRBD1 (5 bases). This CDR3 spans 13 amino acids. Germline assignment: CDR1 MDHEN and CDR2 SYDVKM. The V end was cut by 7 bases, the J end by 4 bases, with 13 bases between. Written as DNA, the CDR3 is TGTGCCAGCACCTCTGGGAGGGGCTATGGCTACACCTTC. This translates into CASTSGRGYGYTF.

A note on this clone: Additional DNA sequences in this sample encode the identical CDR3. The J gene is TRBJ2-1, the V gene TRBV7-2; D unclear. V was cut by 3 bases and J by 3 bases, with 6 bases left in between. CDR1 is SGHTA, CDR2 FQGNSA, per germline. The CDR3 consists of 13 residues. The CDR3 DNA sequence: TGTGCCAGCAGCTTTTCTAGCTACAATGAGCAGTTCTTC. Residues: CASSFSSYNEQFF.

This rearrangement joins TRBV7-9 to TRBJ2-1; 8 bases are a match to TRBD1. The CDR3 contains 14 residues. The germline gives CDR1 SEHNR, CDR2 FQNEAQ (reference sequence). After removal of 1 base from V and 14 bases from J, the junction contained 10 bases not matched to a gene. Here the CDR3 reads CASSLDGGMGQEFF. CDR3 coding DNA: TGTGCCAGCAGCTTAGATGGGGGGATGGGACAGGAGTTCTTC.

This chain uses TRBV6-1 with TRBJ1-1, with D possibly being TRBD1 (6 bases). The ends were cut back, 4 bases at V and 1 base at J, with 13 bases in the middle. The length of the CDR3 is 15 residues. Germline values: CDR1 MNHNS, CDR2 SASEGT. In DNA, the CDR3 is TGTGCCAGCAGTGTACAGGGACTTGGGAACACTGAAGCTTTCTTT. Translation gives CASSVQGLGNTEAFF.

This chain uses TRBV10-3 with TRBJ2-3; 15 nucleotides match TRBD2. The CDR3 extends over 15 amino acids. Per germline, CDR1 ENHRY and CDR2 SYGVKD. The junction had 1 base not matched to a gene; V was cut back by 3 bases and J by 6 bases. The CDR3 sequence is CAISEGTSGRDTQYF. CDR3 coding DNA: TGTGCCATCAGTGAAGGGACTAGCGGGAGGGATACGCAGTATTTT.

The chain employs TRBV14 and TRBJ2-1; unclear D gene. Between the trimmed V and J ends, which lost 4 bases and 4 bases, there was a span of 11 bases. The CDR3 covers 14 residues. Germline values: CDR1 SGHDN, CDR2 FVKESK. CDR3 coding DNA: TGTGCCAGCAGCCTGATAATAGATTACAATGAGCAGTTCTTC. This gives the protein CASSLIIDYNEQFF.

Only a few counts were recorded for this clone. The chain uses TRBV2 and TRBJ1-6, with D tentatively TRBD1 (5 bases). CDR3 length equals 13 residues. The V gene's germline CDR1 is SNHLY and CDR2 FYNNEI. Trimming removed 6 bases at V and 9 bases at J, with 12 bases between. CDR3 protein: CASRVDSSSPLHF. CDR3 coding DNA: TGTGCCAGCAGAGTCGACAGTAGTTCACCCCTCCACTTT. The full variable domain, in which reference TRBV2 and TRBJ1-6 provide the parts outside the CDR3, is EPEVTQTPSHQVTQMGQEVILRCVPISNHLYFYWYRQILGQKVEFLVSFYNNEISEKSEIFDDQFSVERPDGSNFTLKIRSTKLEDSAMYFCASRVDSSSPLHFGNGTRLTVT.

The chain employs TRBV4-1 and TRBJ1-5; weak D call: TRBD1 (6 bases). Trimming took 0 bases from V and 4 from J, leaving 13 bases between them. This CDR3 contains 16 residues. Germline lookup yields CDR1 MGHRA and CDR2 YSYEKL. The CDR3 bases are TGCGCCAGCAGCCAAGACGGACAGACGAGGAATCAGCCCCAGCATTTT. Residues: CASSQDGQTRNQPQHF.

This clone was counted only a few times. V and J are TRBV10-3 and TRBJ2-1; 7 nucleotides align to TRBD2. The germline gives CDR1 ENHRY, CDR2 SYGVKD. After removal of 10 bases from V and 3 bases from J, the junction contained 9 bases not matched to a gene. There are 14 residues in the CDR3. CDR3 DNA sequence: TGTGCCACCCGGGACTACCCGGGCTACAATGAGCAGTTCTTC. This encodes CATRDYPGYNEQFF.

The rearrangement joins TRBV2 to TRBJ2-6; D is ambiguous. V gave up 5 bases and J gave up 0 bases, with 11 bases separating them. The CDR3 extends over 16 amino acids. Looked up from germline, CDR1 is SNHLY and CDR2 is FYNNEI. CDR3 DNA: TGTGCCAGCAGTTTGGACGCACGCTCTGGGGCCAACGTCCTGACTTTC. Its protein product is CASSLDARSGANVLTF.

V is TRBV11-3 and J is TRBJ2-1; 8 bases fit TRBD2. Looked up from germline, CDR1 is SGHNT and CDR2 is YENEEA. The CDR3 sequence is 17 residues long. V lost 1 base, J lost 2 bases, and 7 bases stayed unmatched. The CDR3 bases are TGTGCCAGCAGCTTAGTTTCGGGACTAGTGGCCTACAATGAGCAGTTCTTC. It is translated as CASSLVSGLVAYNEQFF.

V is TRBV6-1 and J is TRBJ1-3; D not certain. Trimming stripped 7 bases from V and 4 bases from J, with 8 bases between. The CDR3 runs 12 residues. Germline-derived CDR1 and CDR2 are MNHNS and SASEGT. This chain's CDR3 is CASTGRGNTIYF. CDR3 in DNA: TGTGCCAGCACCGGACGGGGAAACACCATATATTTT.

The chain has TRBV28 and TRBJ1-5; D might be TRBD1 (6 bases). CDR1 is MDHEN and CDR2 is SYDVKM in the germline V gene. This CDR3 is 14 amino acids long. Trimming shortened V by 5 bases and J by 7 bases, and 15 bases separated the two germline ends. CDR3 in DNA: TGTGCCAGCAGTCCCCACAGGGATGACCAGCCCCAGCATTTT. The encoded protein is CASSPHRDDQPQHF.